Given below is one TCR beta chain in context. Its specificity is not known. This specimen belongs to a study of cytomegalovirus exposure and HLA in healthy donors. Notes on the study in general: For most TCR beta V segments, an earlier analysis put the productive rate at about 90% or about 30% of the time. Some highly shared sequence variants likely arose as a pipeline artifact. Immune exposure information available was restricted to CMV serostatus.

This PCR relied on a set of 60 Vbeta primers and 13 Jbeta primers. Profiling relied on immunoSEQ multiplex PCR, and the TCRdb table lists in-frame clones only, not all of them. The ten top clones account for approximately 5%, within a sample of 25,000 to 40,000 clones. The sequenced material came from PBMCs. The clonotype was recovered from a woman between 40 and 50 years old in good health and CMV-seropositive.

The CDR3: CASAALGLAGGNEQFF. DNA for the CDR3: TGCGCCAGCGCCGCACTGGGACTAGCGGGAGGGAATGAGCAGTTCTTC. The chain joins TRBV4-1 to TRBJ2-1, with 16 bases that match TRBD2. Germline lookup yields CDR1 MGHRA and CDR2 YSYEKL. Losses at the gene ends were 8 bases for V and 7 bases for J; bases not matched to a gene: 8. The CDR3 loop spans 16 amino acids.